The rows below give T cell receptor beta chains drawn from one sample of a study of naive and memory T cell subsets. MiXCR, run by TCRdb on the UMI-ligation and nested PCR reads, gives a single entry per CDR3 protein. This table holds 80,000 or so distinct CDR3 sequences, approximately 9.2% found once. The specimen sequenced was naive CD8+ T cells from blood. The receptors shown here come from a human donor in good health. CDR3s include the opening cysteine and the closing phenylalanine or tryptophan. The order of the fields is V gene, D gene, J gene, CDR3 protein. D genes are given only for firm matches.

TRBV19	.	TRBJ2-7	CASSTVGGYEQYF
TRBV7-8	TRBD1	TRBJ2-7	CASSLGRDSTYEQYF
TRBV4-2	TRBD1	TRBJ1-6	CASSQDGTVHSPLHF
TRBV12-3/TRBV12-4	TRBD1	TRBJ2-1	CASSLMGTGTNNEQFF
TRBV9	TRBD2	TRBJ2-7	CASSVSGSISSYEQYF
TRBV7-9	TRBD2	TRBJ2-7	CASSLIGGIYEQYF
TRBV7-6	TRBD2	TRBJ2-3	CASSLEVAGATDTQYF
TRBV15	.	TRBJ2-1	CATSRTGWVGSYNEQFF
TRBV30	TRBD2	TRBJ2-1	CAWTDSGRDNEQFF
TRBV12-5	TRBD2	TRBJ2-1	CASGGTTAQSSYNEQFF